This T cell receptor beta chain derives from a study of CD8+CD57+ T cells in acquired aplastic anemia. Study-level information: CD4+ and CD8+ cells, once sorted, gave DNA averaging approximately 3.3 ug. Mean read depth for CD4+ cells from healthy donors was about 9.9 million.

The study, taken as a whole, reports: A significant difference in CD8+ Simpson's diversity between patients and controls was not found. Patients shared approximately 30 CD8+ CDR3 sequences with controls.

Many counts were recorded for this clonotype. Its antigen is not known. CDR3 and TCR beta VDJ profiling relied on a genomic DNA template. One entry per CDR3 protein, called by TCRdb with MiXCR from the reads. Of around 190,000 distinct CDR3 sequences in the sample, about half were seen once. The V gene's germline CDR1 is MNHNS and CDR2 SASEGT. V was clipped by 4 bases and J by 9 bases, with 10 bases between them. The CDR3 loop spans 12 amino acids. This chain uses TRBV6-1 with TRBJ2-1, with D hard to call. The source material was sorted CD4+, CD8+, or CD8+CD57+ T cells (not recorded which) from PBMCs. The receptor was isolated from a human donor in good health, serving as a control. For the CDR3, the DNA is TGTGCCAGCAGTGGGAAGGGCAGTGAGCAGTTCTTC. The encoded protein is CASSGKGSEQFF.